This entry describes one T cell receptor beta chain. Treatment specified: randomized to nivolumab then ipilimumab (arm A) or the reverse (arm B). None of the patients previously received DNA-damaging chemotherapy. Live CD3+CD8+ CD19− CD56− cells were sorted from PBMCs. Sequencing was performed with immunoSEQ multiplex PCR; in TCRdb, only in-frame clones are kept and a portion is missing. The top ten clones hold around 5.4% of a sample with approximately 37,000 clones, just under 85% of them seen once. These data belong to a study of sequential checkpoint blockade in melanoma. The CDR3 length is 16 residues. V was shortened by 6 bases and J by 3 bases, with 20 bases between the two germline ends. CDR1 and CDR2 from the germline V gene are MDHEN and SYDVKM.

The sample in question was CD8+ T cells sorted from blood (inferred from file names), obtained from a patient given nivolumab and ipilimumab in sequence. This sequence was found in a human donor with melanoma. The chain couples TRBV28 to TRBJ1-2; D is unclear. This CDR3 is CASSPVPRTFDYGYTF. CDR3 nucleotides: TGTGCCAGCAGCCCCGTTCCCCGGACTTTCGACTATGGCTACACCTTC.